The 2 T cell receptor beta chains below come from one sample, sequenced in a study of cytomegalovirus exposure and HLA in healthy donors. The PCR ran on 60 Vbeta and 13 Jbeta primers. Profiled with immunoSEQ multiplex PCR; TCRdb holds only in-frame clones, not every one. Of more than 100,000 clones listed, approximately 78% are singletons. Sequenced sample: PBMCs. The source is a woman under 40 in good health and CMV-seropositive.

The chain employs TRBV11-2 and TRBJ2-7; 8 nucleotides line up with TRBD2. This CDR3 is 17 amino acids long. The germline CDR1 and CDR2 sequences are SGHAT and FQNNGV. The V segment lost 3 bases and the J segment 3 bases; nucleotides outside the gene matches: 13. The CDR3 bases are TGTGCCAGCAGCTTTAGGCCTCTGGGCGCGGGAGGCTACGAGCAGTACTTC. It translates to CASSFRPLGAGGYEQYF.

The rearrangement uses TRBV27 and TRBJ2-1, with 8 nucleotides matching TRBD1. The germline V gene encodes CDR1 MNHEY and CDR2 SMNVEV (reference sequence). The CDR3 has 14 amino acids. Trimming cost V 4 bases and J 9 bases; bases outside gene matches: 8. The CDR3 region is CASSSGTGLSEQFF. The CDR3 DNA follows: TGTGCCAGCAGTTCGGGGACAGGTCTTTCTGAGCAGTTCTTC.